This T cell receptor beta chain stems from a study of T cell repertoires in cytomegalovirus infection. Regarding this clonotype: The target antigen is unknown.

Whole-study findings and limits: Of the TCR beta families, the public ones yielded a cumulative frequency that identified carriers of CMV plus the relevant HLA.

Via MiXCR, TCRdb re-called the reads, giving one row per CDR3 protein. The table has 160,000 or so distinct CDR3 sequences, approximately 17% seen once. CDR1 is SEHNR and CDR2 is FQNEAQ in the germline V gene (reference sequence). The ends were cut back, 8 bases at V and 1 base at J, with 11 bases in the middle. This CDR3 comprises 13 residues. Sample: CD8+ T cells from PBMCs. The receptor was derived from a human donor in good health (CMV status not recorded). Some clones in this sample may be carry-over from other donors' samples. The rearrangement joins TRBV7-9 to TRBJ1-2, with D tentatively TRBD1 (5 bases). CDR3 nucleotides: TGTGCCAGCGGGAGGGGCGTTAACTATGGCTACACCTTC. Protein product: CASGRGVNYGYTF. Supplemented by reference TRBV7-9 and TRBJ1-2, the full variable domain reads DTGVSQNPRHKITKRGQNVTFRCDPISEHNRLYWYRQTLGQGPEFLTYFQNEAQLEKSRLLSDRFSAERPKGSFSTLEIQRTEQGDSAMYLCASGRGVNYGYTFGSGTRLTVV.